Listed below are T cell receptor beta chains from one sample, sequenced in a study of blood T cell repertoires in COVID-19. Assay: immunoSEQ multiplex PCR; the TCRdb copy retains only in-frame clones and omits some. The table shows tens of thousands of clones, with around 86% occurring only once. Sequenced: peripheral blood. The receptors were sampled from a man between 45 and 60 years old with active COVID-19. CDR3s include the opening cysteine and the closing phenylalanine or tryptophan. A D gene is named only where the DNA matches it firmly. Size is omitted from some rows. Given values are once, few, many or a class for expanded clones.

D gene | clone size | J gene | V gene | CDR3 DNA | CDR3 protein
NA | NA | TRBJ2-1 | TRBV7-3 | TGTGCCAGCAGTCGGGACAATTACAATGAGCAGTTCTTC | CASSRDNYNEQFF
TRBD1 | once | TRBJ1-6 | TRBV28 | TGTGCCAGCATCGGTGGGGACAGGGGTAGGGGTTCGGGTAATTCACCCCTCCACTTT | CASIGGDRGRGSGNSPLHF
TRBD2 | NA | TRBJ2-1 | TRBV7-2 | TGTGCCAGCAGCTTAGTAATCGGCGGGAGTGCTCTCAATGAGCAGTTCTTC | CASSLVIGGSALNEQFF
NA | NA | TRBJ2-7 | TRBV6-2/TRBV6-3 | TGTGCCAGCAGTTACTCGGGCGCGGGATCTTCCTACGAGCAGTACTTC | CASSYSGAGSSYEQYF
NA | once | TRBJ1-5 | TRBV28 | TGTGCCAGCAGTTTATCGCGTCAGCCCCAGCATTTT | CASSLSRQPQHF
TRBD1 | NA | TRBJ1-5 | TRBV25-1 | TGTGCCAGCAGTTTTTCGACAGGGGGCGGCGACCAGCCCCAGCATTTT | CASSFSTGGGDQPQHF
TRBD1 | once | TRBJ2-7 | TRBV24-1 | TGTGCCACCAGTGACTCCGGACAGGGCAGGGAATACGAGCAGTACTTC | CATSDSGQGREYEQYF
NA | NA | TRBJ1-4 | TRBV4-1 | TGCGCCAGCAGCCAAGGGGGGAGGGGTGCTAATGAAAAACTGTTTTTT | CASSQGGRGANEKLFF
NA | NA | TRBJ1-2 | TRBV7-2 | TGTGCCAGCAGCTTTGAGGGGGAGGGATATAGTGGCTACACCTTC | CASSFEGEGYSGYTF
NA | few | TRBJ1-2 | TRBV28 | TGTGCCAGCAGTTTGAAAGTAGTCTATGGCTACACCTTC | CASSLKVVYGYTF
TRBD1 | NA | TRBJ1-1 | TRBV27 | TGTGCCAGCCAACAGGGGGCAGCAGCTTTCTTT | CASQQGAAAFF
TRBD1 | few | TRBJ1-4 | TRBV6-5 | TGTGCCAGCAGGAGGATGACAGGGTTTGAAAAACTGTTTTTT | CASRRMTGFEKLFF
NA | NA | TRBJ2-6 | TRBV6-4 | TGTGCCAGCAGTGACGAGGGGGCCAACGTCCTGACTTTC | CASSDEGANVLTF
TRBD1 | NA | TRBJ1-2 | TRBV13 | TGTGCCAGCAGCTTCGGGACAGCCGATGGCTACACCTTC | CASSFGTADGYTF
NA | NA | TRBJ2-7 | TRBV9 | TGTGCCAGCAGCGTAGGGCGACAGGCCAGCTCCTACGAGCAGTACTTC | CASSVGRQASSYEQYF
TRBD1 | NA | TRBJ1-1 | TRBV5-1 | TGCGCCAGCAGCCGGGACAGCATGAACACTGAAGCTTTCTTT | CASSRDSMNTEAFF
NA | NA | TRBJ1-2 | TRBV14 | TGTGCCAGCAGCCAAATAGGGGTTGGAGGCTACACCTTC | CASSQIGVGGYTF
TRBD2 | NA | TRBJ2-7 | TRBV7-2 | TGTGCCAGCAGCCCAACTAGCGGGCCTTACTACGAGCAGTACTTC | CASSPTSGPYYEQYF
NA | NA | TRBJ2-1 | TRBV30 | TGTGCCTGGAGTGGGAAGGAGCGGGCGTACAATGAGCAGTTCTTC | CAWSGKERAYNEQFF
TRBD2 | NA | TRBJ2-7 | TRBV5-4 | TGTGCCAGCAGCTTGCGGACGGGGGGGCCCAACGAGCAGTACTTC | CASSLRTGGPNEQYF
NA | few | TRBJ1-5 | TRBV7-9 | TGTGCCAGCAGGGCCACAGGGTTCGATCAGCCCCAGCATTTT | CASRATGFDQPQHF
NA | NA | TRBJ2-1 | TRBV28 | TGTGCCAGCAGTTCCACATCTCTTTTTGAGCAGTTCTTC | CASSSTSLFEQFF
TRBD2 | NA | TRBJ2-1 | TRBV3-1/TRBV3-2 | TGTGCCAGCAGCCCCGCGACTAGCGGGATGGGGAGTGAGCAGTTCTTC | CASSPATSGMGSEQFF
TRBD1 | NA | TRBJ2-7 | TRBV28 | TGTGCCAGCAGTTGGACAGGGACCTCCTACGAGCAGTACTTC | CASSWTGTSYEQYF
TRBD1 | few | TRBJ1-1 | TRBV24-1 | TGTGCCACCATACACAGGGGGCTGAACACTGAAGCTTTCTTT | CATIHRGLNTEAFF
TRBD1 | NA | TRBJ1-5 | TRBV19 | TGTGCCAGTAGTAGGGACAGGGGTAGGGGCAATCAGCCCCAGCATTTT | CASSRDRGRGNQPQHF
NA | once | TRBJ2-7 | TRBV7-2 | TGTGCCAGCAGCTCCCTGAGCTCCTACGAGCAGTACTTC | CASSSLSSYEQYF
TRBD2 | NA | TRBJ2-7 | TRBV4-1 | TGCGCCAGCAGCCAAGAACCCGGGACTACCTACTACGAGCAGTACTTC | CASSQEPGTTYYEQYF
NA | NA | TRBJ1-1 | TRBV28 | NA | CASSTSTDMNTEAFF
NA | NA | TRBJ2-7 | TRBV5-4 | TGTGCCAGCAGCTTAGGGACACCCGGGGACGAGCAGTACTTC | CASSLGTPGDEQYF
NA | NA | TRBJ1-2 | TRBV12-3/TRBV12-4 | TGTGCCAGCAGTCCAGGCAACTATGGCTACACCTTC | CASSPGNYGYTF
NA | NA | TRBJ1-1 | TRBV30 | TGTGCCTGGAATCGGCTAGGCACTGAAGCTTTCTTT | CAWNRLGTEAFF
TRBD2 | NA | TRBJ2-7 | TRBV6-2/TRBV6-3 | TGTGCCAGCAGTACGTGGACTAGCGGGGGCTACGAGCAGTACTTC | CASSTWTSGGYEQYF
TRBD1 | NA | TRBJ1-6 | TRBV13 | TGTGCCAGCAGCCCTAGACAGGGGAGAGCTAATTCACCCCTCCACTTT | CASSPRQGRANSPLHF
NA | NA | TRBJ2-3 | TRBV2 | TGTGCCAGCAGTGAAAGGTCGGGGGACACAGATACGCAGTATTTT | CASSERSGDTDTQYF
TRBD1 | NA | TRBJ2-7 | TRBV5-1 | TGCGCCAGCAGCTTTGGACAGGGAAAGGGCGAGCAGTACTTC | CASSFGQGKGEQYF
TRBD1 | NA | TRBJ1-2 | TRBV29-1 | TGCAGCGTTGAAGCGGAGGGGGCTCTGGCGGGTGGCTACACCTTC | CSVEAEGALAGGYTF
TRBD2 | NA | TRBJ2-3 | TRBV5-1 | TGCGCCAGCAGCTTGGCCGTCGCTAGCGGGAGTTGGGCTTGGAGCACAGATACGCAGTATTTT | CASSLAVASGSWAWSTDTQYF
NA | few | TRBJ1-1 | TRBV7-2 | TGTGCCAGCAGCCCACGTGGGGGGACCACTGAAGCTTTCTTT | CASSPRGGTTEAFF
TRBD1 | medium-sized | TRBJ2-4 | TRBV6-2/TRBV6-3 | TGTGCCAGCAGCCGGACAGGGACCAAAAACATTCAGTACTTC | CASSRTGTKNIQYF
NA | NA | TRBJ1-1 | TRBV7-2 | TGTGCCAGCAGCGGGCGAGTTGCTAACACTGAAGCTTTCTTT | CASSGRVANTEAFF
NA | NA | TRBJ1-1 | TRBV19 | TGTGCCAGTAGAGGAAGGCTAGGCACTGAAGCTTTCTTT | CASRGRLGTEAFF
NA | NA | TRBJ2-1 | TRBV4-3 | TGCGCCAGCAGCCAAGAAGGGGCTAGAGGCGGTCATGGACAGTTCTTC | CASSQEGARGGHGQFF
TRBD1 | NA | TRBJ1-2 | TRBV28 | TGTGCCAGCAGTTTCTCGGGACAGGGCGGGGGCTACACCTTC | CASSFSGQGGGYTF
NA | NA | TRBJ2-1 | TRBV28 | TGTGCCAGCAGTTGGCGACAGACTAGCTACAATGAGCAGTTCTTC | CASSWRQTSYNEQFF
NA | NA | TRBJ2-7 | TRBV11-2 | TGTGCCAGCAGGGGCTCGGGGGACCCCCCCGAGCAGTACTTC | CASRGSGDPPEQYF
NA | NA | TRBJ1-2 | TRBV7-9 | TGTGCCAGCAGCTTGGCCTCGGGGGCGGGGGTCTATGGCTACACCTTC | CASSLASGAGVYGYTF
TRBD1 | once | TRBJ2-7 | TRBV6-5 | TGTGCCAGCAGTACGGACAGGGGAGACGAGCAGTACTTC | CASSTDRGDEQYF
NA | once | TRBJ1-2 | TRBV3-1/TRBV3-2 | TGTGCCAGCAGCGGACTCGGACAGCCCGAGGGCTACACCTTC | CASSGLGQPEGYTF
NA | NA | TRBJ2-7 | TRBV11-2 | TGTGCCAGCAGCTTCACAGGGAACGAGCAGTACTTC | CASSFTGNEQYF
NA | NA | TRBJ1-2 | TRBV21-1 | TGTGCCAGCAGCAAAGGAACAGCCAACTATGGCTACACCTTC | CASSKGTANYGYTF
NA | NA | TRBJ1-1 | TRBV28 | TGTGCCAGCAGTTTAAAGAGGTTTGGTTTCTTT | CASSLKRFGFF
TRBD1 | NA | TRBJ1-4 | TRBV18 | TGTGCCAGCTCACCACAGGGGGCAGATGAAAAACTGTTTTTT | CASSPQGADEKLFF
NA | NA | TRBJ2-7 | TRBV27 | TGTGCCAGCAGACTATCAAGTGGAGGCGAGCAGTACTTC | CASRLSSGGEQYF
NA | few | TRBJ1-2 | TRBV5-1 | TGCGCCAGCAGCTCTTCGGGTCGGAGAGCTAACTATGGCTACACCTTC | CASSSSGRRANYGYTF
NA | NA | TRBJ1-1 | TRBV5-4 | TGTGCCAGCAGTGACGGCGGGAGGGACCACACTGAAGCTTTCTTT | CASSDGGRDHTEAFF
NA | NA | TRBJ2-7 | TRBV20-1 | TGCAGTACTAGTAAAAACAGGGCGGCGAGCTCCTACGAGCAGTACTTC | CSTSKNRAASSYEQYF
TRBD1 | NA | TRBJ1-5 | TRBV7-2 | TGTGCCAGCAGCTTGGGGACAGGGACAATACAGCCCCAGCATTTT | CASSLGTGTIQPQHF
TRBD1 | NA | TRBJ2-1 | TRBV7-9 | TGTGCCAGCAGCCAAGGGACAGGGACACTAGCCGATGAGCAGTTCTTC | CASSQGTGTLADEQFF
TRBD2 | NA | TRBJ2-1 | TRBV28 | TGTGCCAGCAAGCGGGGGGGAAACGGCGTGAATGAGCAGTTCTTC | CASKRGGNGVNEQFF